These T cell receptor beta chains were read from a single sample in a study of beta chain features in type 1 diabetes. The data were produced by immunoSEQ multiplex PCR, yet TCRdb's version contains in-frame clones alone and is incomplete. The table has hundreds of thousands of clones, roughly an eighth seen once. Sequencing was done on a sample of naive CD4+ T cells from blood. The receptor source for this set is a man between 18 and 35 years old with type 1 diabetes. CDR3s leave out the opening cysteine and the closing phenylalanine or tryptophan. Not all rows give a size; the values are once, few, many and, for expanded clones, a class.

>TRBJ1-5|TRBV10-2|few
ASTPGGNQPQH
>TRBJ1-1|TRBV29-1|-
SVVRDPTNTEAF
>TRBJ1-5|TRBV5-1|-
ASSLAPDQPQH
>TRBJ2-5|TRBV30|-
AWSGQLQETQY
>TRBJ1-2|TRBV4-1|-
ASSQPPGRNYGYT
>TRBJ2-7|TRBV23-1|-
ASSQSWRPPYEQY
>TRBJ2-4|TRBV6-5|few
ASKERAGNIQY
>TRBJ1-1|TRBV6-1|-
ASNLLNTEAF
>TRBJ2-7|TRBV4-2|few
ASSQVGYEQY
>TRBJ1-3|TRBV11-2|-
ASSLPSGNTIY
>TRBJ1-2|TRBV20-1|few
SASFLEFTY
>TRBJ1-1|TRBV2|-
ASRGFSGQGLTEAF
>TRBJ2-1|TRBV29-1|-
SAQRGAGKNEQF
>TRBJ2-7|TRBV30|-
AWTEGGRGDEQY
>TRBJ2-5|TRBV5-8|-
ASSIFGTEQETQY
>TRBJ2-1|TRBV11-2|few
ASSLGGYNEQF
>TRBJ2-5|TRBV2|few
ATGRKGQETQY
>TRBJ2-5|TRBV7-6|few
ASSSRQGSETQY
>TRBJ1-1|TRBV29-1|-
SVVTRLTEAF
>TRBJ2-3|TRBV10-3|few
AIRGLAGASTDTQY
>TRBJ2-1|TRBV10-3|few
AISDARGGVNEQF
>TRBJ1-6|TRBV11-2|-
ASSTQGRGNSPLH
>TRBJ1-5|TRBV13|few
ASSFGGSNQPQH
>TRBJ1-1|TRBV5-5|few
ASSLTEQNTEAF
>TRBJ2-7|TRBV5-1|few
ASSLDGQGFYEQY
>TRBJ2-2|TRBV7-8|few
ASSLGERNTGELF
>TRBJ2-1|TRBV7-9|-
ASSLAFSTGRNEQF
>TRBJ1-3|TRBV7-2|few
ASSTGTTGNTIY
>TRBJ1-2|TRBV30|few
AWSSPPDRYGYT
>TRBJ1-4|TRBV4-3|few
ASSQETLRREKLF
>TRBJ2-5|TRBV4-1|few
ASRLQGKETQY
>TRBJ2-3|TRBV9|few
ASGVLPGVPQY
>TRBJ1-1|TRBV9|-
ASSDRRMNTEAF
>TRBJ2-1|TRBV19|-
ASSGLLAGSYNEQF
>TRBJ1-4|TRBV6-6|-
ASSYAGQANEKLF
>TRBJ2-7|TRBV15|few
ATSRARGGEQY
>TRBJ1-1|TRBV29-1|few
SVGQGKTEAF
>TRBJ2-7|TRBV5-1|few
ASSLGGARFAEQY
>TRBJ2-5|TRBV2|-
ASSEAGTGGQETQY
>TRBJ2-1|TRBV5-4|few
ASSLALREEKF
>TRBJ2-3|TRBV29-1|-
SVIQGGTDTQY
>TRBJ2-2|TRBV20-1|-
SARVSGELF
>TRBJ2-7|TRBV29-1|-
SVEDQSYEQY
>TRBJ1-2|TRBV7-2|few
ASSPTEVSYGYT
>TRBJ1-6|TRBV5-4|-
ASSLGQPQNSPLH
>TRBJ1-2|TRBV7-2|few
ASSLGQGPNYGYT
>TRBJ2-1|TRBV4-1|-
ASSQVAGAFNEQF
>TRBJ1-1|TRBV30|-
AWRRSGILNTEAF
>TRBJ1-2|TRBV29-1|-
SAKQGTNYGYT